The 3 T cell receptor beta chains below all came from one sample that was sequenced in a study of blood T cell repertoires in COVID-19. Libraries were prepared by immunoSEQ multiplex PCR; TCRdb keeps only in-frame clonotypes and omits some of them. The sample yields a few hundred thousand clones, more than 70% seen once. The material sequenced was peripheral blood. These receptors were collected from a human donor in a cohort sampled during active COVID-19.

The genes are TRBV11-3 and TRBJ1-1; tentative D call: TRBD1 (6 bases). V lost 1 base to trimming and J lost 0 bases, with 12 bases between them. The CDR3 consists of 16 residues. The germline V gene encodes CDR1 SGHNT and CDR2 YENEEA. The CDR3 DNA reads as TGTGCCAGCAGCTTAGGACCAGGGGACATGAACACTGAAGCTTTCTTT. Translation: CASSLGPGDMNTEAFF.

The sample holds a few counts of this clone. The chain couples TRBV19 to TRBJ2-3; TRBD2 might be the D (5 bases). This CDR3 has 13 amino acids. The germline gives CDR1 LNHDA, CDR2 SQIVND (reference sequence). V was cut by 2 bases and J by 8 bases, with 11 bases left in between. CDR3 nucleotide sequence: TGTGCCAGTAGTATACAATCTGAGGGTACGCAGTATTTT. Its protein is CASSIQSEGTQYF.

The V gene is TRBV9, the J gene TRBJ2-3; TRBD2 matches 8 bases. Per germline, CDR1 SGDLS and CDR2 YYNGEE. Germline trimming cut 4 bases from V and 0 bases from J; bases unmatched to any gene: 4. The CDR3 contains 15 residues. The CDR3 is CASSLSGDSTDTQYF. The CDR3 DNA sequence: TGTGCCAGCAGCCTTAGCGGGGACAGCACAGATACGCAGTATTTT.